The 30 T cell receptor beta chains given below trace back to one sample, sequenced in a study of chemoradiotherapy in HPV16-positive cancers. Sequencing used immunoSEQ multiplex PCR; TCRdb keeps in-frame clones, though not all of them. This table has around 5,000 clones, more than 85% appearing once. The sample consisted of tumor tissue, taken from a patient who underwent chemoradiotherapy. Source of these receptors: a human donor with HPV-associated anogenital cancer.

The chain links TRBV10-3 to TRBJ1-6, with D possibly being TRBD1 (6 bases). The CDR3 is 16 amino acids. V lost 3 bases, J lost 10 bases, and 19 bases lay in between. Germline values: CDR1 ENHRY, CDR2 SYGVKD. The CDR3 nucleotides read TGTGCCATCAGTGACAATTCAGGGGCAGGATGGTCACCCCTCCACTTT. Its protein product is CAISDNSGAGWSPLHF.

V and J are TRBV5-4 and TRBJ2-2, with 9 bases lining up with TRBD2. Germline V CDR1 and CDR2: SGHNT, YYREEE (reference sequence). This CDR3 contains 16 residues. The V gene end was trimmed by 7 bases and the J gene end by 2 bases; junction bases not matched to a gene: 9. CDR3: CASASQAGGNTGELFF. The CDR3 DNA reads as TGTGCCAGCGCGTCTCAAGCGGGGGGTAACACCGGGGAGCTGTTTTTT.

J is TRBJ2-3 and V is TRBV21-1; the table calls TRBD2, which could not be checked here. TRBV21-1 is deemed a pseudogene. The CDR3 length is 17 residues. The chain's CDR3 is CASPLGLAEGSTDTQYF. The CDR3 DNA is TGTGCCAGCCCTCTTGGACTAGCGGAGGGTAGCACAGATACGCAGTATTTT.

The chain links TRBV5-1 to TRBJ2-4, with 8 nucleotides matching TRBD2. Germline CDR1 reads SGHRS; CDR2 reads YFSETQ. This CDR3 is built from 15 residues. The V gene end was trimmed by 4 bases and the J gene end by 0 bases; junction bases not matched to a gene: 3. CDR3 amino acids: CASSAGGLAKNIQYF. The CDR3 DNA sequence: TGCGCCAGCAGCGCGGGGGGCCTAGCCAAAAACATTCAGTACTTC.

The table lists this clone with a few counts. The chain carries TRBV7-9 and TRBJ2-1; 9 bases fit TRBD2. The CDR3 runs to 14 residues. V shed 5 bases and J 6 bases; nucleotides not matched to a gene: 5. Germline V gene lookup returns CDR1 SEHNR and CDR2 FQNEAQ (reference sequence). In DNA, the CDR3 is TGTGCCAGCAGCATGACTAGCGGATCCAATGAGCAGTTCTTC. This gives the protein CASSMTSGSNEQFF.

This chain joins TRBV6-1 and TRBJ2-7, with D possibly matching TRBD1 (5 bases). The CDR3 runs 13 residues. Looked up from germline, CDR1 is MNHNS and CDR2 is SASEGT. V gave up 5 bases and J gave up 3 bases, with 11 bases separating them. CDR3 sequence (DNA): TGTGCCAGCAGTTATGACAGTTACTACGAGCAGTACTTC. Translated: CASSYDSYYEQYF.

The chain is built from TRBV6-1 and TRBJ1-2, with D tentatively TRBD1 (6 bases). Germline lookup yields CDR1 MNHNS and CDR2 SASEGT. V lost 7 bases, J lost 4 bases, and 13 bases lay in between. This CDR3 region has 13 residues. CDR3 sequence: CASTRQASYGYTF. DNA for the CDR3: TGTGCCAGCACCCGACAGGCGTCCTATGGCTACACCTTC.

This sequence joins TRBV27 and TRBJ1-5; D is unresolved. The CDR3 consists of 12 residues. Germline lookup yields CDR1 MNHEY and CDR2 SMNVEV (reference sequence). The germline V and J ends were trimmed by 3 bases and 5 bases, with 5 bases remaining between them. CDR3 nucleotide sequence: TGTGCCAGCAGTTTCACGGATCAGCCCCAGCATTTT. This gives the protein CASSFTDQPQHF.

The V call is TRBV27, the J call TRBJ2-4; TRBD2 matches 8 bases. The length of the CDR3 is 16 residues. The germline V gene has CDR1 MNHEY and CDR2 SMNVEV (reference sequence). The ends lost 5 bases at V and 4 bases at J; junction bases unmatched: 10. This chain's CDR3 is CASSKLAAEVKNIQYF. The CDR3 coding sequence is TGTGCCAGCAGTAAACTAGCGGCGGAGGTTAAAAACATTCAGTACTTC.

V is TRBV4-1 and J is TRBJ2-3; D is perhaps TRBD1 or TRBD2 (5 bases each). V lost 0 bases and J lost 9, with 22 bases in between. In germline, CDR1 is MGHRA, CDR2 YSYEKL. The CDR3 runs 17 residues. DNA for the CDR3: TGCGCCAGCAGCCAAGAAGGGGCGGGTGGCGCACAAATAACGCAGTATTTT. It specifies CASSQEGAGGAQITQYF.

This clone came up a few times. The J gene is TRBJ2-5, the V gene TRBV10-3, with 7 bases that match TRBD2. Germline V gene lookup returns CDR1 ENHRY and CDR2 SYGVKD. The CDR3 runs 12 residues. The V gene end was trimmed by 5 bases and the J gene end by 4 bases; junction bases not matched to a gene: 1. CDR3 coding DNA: TGTGCCATCAGTCCGGGGGGAGAGACCCAGTACTTC. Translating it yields CAISPGGETQYF.

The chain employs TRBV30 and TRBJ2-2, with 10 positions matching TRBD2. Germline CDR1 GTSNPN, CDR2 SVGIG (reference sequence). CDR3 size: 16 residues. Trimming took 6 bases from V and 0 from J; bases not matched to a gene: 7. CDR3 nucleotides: TGTGCCTGCAAAAAGGGACTAGCGTCGAACACCGGGGAGCTGTTTTTT. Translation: CACKKGLASNTGELFF.

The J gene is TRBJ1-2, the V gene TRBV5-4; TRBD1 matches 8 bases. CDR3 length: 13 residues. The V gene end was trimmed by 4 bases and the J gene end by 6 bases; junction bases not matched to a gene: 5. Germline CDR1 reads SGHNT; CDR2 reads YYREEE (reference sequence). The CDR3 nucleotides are TGTGCCAGCAGCGAAGACAGGGGTGATGGCTACACCTTC. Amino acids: CASSEDRGDGYTF.

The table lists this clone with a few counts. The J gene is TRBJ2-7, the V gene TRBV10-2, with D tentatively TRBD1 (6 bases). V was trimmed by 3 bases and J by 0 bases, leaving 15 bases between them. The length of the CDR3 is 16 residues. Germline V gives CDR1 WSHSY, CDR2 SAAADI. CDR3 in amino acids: CASSDPGTSSSYEQYF. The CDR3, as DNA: TGCGCCAGCAGTGACCCGGGGACATCGAGCTCCTACGAGCAGTACTTC.

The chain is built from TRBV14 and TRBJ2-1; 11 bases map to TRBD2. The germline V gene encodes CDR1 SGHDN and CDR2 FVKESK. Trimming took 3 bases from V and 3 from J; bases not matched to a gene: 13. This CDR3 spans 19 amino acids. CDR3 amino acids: CASSQGRGWGLADYNEQFF. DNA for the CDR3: TGTGCCAGCAGCCAGGGACGGGGCTGGGGACTAGCGGACTACAATGAGCAGTTCTTC.

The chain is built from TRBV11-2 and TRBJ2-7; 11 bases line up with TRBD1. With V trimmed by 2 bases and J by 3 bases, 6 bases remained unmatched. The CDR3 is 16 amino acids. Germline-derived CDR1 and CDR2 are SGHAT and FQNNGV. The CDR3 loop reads CASSLRRTGGIYEQYF. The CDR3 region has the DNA TGTGCCAGCAGCTTAAGGCGGACAGGGGGCATCTACGAGCAGTACTTC.

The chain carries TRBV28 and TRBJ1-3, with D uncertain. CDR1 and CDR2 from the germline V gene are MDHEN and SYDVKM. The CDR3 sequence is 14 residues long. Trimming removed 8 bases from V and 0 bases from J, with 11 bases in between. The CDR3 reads CASWKAASGNTIYF. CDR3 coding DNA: TGTGCCAGCTGGAAGGCGGCCTCTGGAAACACCATATATTTT. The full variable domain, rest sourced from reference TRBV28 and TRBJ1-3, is DVKVTQSSRYLVKRTGEKVFLECVQDMDHENMFWYRQDPGLGLRLIYFSYDVKMKEKGDIPEGYSVSREKKERFSLILESASTNQTSMYLCASWKAASGNTIYFGEGSWLTVV.

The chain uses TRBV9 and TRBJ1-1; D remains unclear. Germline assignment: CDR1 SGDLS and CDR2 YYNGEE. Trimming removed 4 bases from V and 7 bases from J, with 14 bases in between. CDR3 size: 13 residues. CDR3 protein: CASSSSLDGEAFF. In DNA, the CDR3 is TGTGCCAGCAGCTCCTCCCTGGATGGTGAAGCTTTCTTT.

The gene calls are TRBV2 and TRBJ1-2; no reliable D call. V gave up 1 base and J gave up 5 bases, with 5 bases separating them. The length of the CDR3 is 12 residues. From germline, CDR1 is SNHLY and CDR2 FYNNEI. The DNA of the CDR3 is TGTGCCAGCAGTGAAGGGGTTTATGGCTACACCTTC. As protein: CASSEGVYGYTF.

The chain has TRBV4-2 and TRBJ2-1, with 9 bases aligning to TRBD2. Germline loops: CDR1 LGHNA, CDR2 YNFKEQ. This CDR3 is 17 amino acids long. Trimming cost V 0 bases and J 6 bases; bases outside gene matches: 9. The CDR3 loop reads CASSQDLPGGGANEQFF. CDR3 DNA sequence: TGTGCCAGCAGCCAAGATTTGCCTGGCGGGGGGGCCAATGAGCAGTTCTTC.

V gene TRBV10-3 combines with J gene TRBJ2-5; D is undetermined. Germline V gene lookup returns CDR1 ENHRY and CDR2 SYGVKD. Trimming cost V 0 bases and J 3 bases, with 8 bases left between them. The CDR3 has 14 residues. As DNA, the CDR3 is TGTGCCATCAGTGAGTCCGACGGAGAAGAGACCCAGTACTTC. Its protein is CAISESDGEETQYF.

Here the CDR3 reads CASSHSTKGQGLTGELFF. CDR3 sequence (DNA): TGCGCCAGCAGTCATTCCACGAAAGGACAGGGACTCACCGGGGAGCTGTTTTTT. This chain links TRBV23-1 with TRBJ2-2; 8 bases match TRBD1. TRBV23-1 is recorded as an ORF, its role being uncertain. After removal of 3 bases from V and 4 bases from J, the junction contained 13 bases not matched to a gene. The CDR3 loop spans 18 amino acids.

CDR3 in amino acids: CASDRGGGYGYTF. CDR3 nucleotides: TGTGCCAGCGACCGTGGGGGTGGCTATGGCTACACCTTC. This chain connects TRBV9 to TRBJ1-2; D might be TRBD1 (5 bases). CDR1 and CDR2 from the germline V gene are SGDLS and YYNGEE. This CDR3 is built from 13 residues. The V end lost 7 bases, the J end lost 4 bases, and 14 bases lay between the germline ends. Looking up the rest from reference TRBV9 and TRBJ1-2 gives the full variable domain: DSGVTQTPKHLITATGQRVTLRCSPRSGDLSVYWYQQSLDQGLQFLIQYYNGEERAKGNILERFSAQQFPDLHSELNLSSLELGDSALYFCASDRGGGYGYTFGSGTRLTVV.

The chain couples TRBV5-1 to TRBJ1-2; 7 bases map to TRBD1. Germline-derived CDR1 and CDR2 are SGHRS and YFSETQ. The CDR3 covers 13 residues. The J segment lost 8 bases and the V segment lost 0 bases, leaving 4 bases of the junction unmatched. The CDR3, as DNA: TGCGCCAGCAGCTTGGAAGGGGGCGGGGGCTACACCTTC. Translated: CASSLEGGGGYTF. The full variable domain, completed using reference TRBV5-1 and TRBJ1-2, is KAGVTQTPRYLIKTRGQQVTLSCSPISGHRSVSWYQQTPGQGLQFLFEYFSETQRNKGNFPGRFSGRQFSNSRSEMNVSTLELGDSALYLCASSLEGGGGYTFGSGTRLTVV.

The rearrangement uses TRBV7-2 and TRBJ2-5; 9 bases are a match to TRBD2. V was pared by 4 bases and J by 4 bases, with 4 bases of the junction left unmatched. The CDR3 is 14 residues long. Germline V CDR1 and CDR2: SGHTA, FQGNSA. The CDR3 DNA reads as TGTGCCAGCAGCTCGGCTAGCGGGACAGAGACCCAGTACTTC. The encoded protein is CASSSASGTETQYF.

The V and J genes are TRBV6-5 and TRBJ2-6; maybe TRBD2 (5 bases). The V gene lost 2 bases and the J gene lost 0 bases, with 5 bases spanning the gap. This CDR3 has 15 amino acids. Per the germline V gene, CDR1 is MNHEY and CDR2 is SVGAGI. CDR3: CASSYGGSGANVLTF. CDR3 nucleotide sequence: TGTGCCAGCAGTTACGGAGGCTCTGGGGCCAACGTCCTGACTTTC.

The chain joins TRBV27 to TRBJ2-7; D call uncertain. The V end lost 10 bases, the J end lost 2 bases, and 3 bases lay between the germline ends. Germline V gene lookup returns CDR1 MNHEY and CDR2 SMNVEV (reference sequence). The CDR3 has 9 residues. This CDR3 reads CAIPYEQYF. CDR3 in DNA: TGTGCCATCCCCTACGAGCAGTACTTC.

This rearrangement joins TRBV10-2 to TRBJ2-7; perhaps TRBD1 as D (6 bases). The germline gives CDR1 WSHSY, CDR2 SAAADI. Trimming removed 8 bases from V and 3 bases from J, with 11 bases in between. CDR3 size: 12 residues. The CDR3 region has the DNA TGCGCCAGCGCAGAACAGGGCTACGAGCAGTACTTC. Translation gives CASAEQGYEQYF.

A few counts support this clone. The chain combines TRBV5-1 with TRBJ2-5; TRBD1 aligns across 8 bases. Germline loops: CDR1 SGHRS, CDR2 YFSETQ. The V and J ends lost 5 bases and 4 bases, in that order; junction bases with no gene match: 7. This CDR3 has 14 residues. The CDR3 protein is CASRRTGTPETQYF. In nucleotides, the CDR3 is TGCGCCAGCAGAAGGACAGGGACCCCAGAGACCCAGTACTTC. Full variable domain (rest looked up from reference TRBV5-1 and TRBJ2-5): KAGVTQTPRYLIKTRGQQVTLSCSPISGHRSVSWYQQTPGQGLQFLFEYFSETQRNKGNFPGRFSGRQFSNSRSEMNVSTLELGDSALYLCASRRTGTPETQYFGPGTRLLVL.

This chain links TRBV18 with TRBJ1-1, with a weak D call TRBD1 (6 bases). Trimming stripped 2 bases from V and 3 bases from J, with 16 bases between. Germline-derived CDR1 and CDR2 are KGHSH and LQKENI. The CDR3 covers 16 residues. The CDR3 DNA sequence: TGTGCCAGCTCACCAGAAATCGGGGGCCGGGACACTGAAGCTTTCTTT. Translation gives CASSPEIGGRDTEAFF.